What follows describes a single TCR beta chain. The target antigen is unknown. This specimen belongs to a study of cytomegalovirus exposure and HLA in healthy donors. The wider study: An analysis done earlier identified roughly 120 million unique TCR beta sequences from approximately 200 million T cells. Regarding the study as a whole: Being productive about 90% or about 30% of the time was typical of most TCR beta V segments in an earlier analysis.

PCR employed 60 Vbeta and 13 Jbeta primers. In the authors' methods: Later reanalysis found 75 million to 100 million unique TCR beta chains, around 10 million of them shared. Libraries were prepared by immunoSEQ multiplex PCR; TCRdb keeps only in-frame clonotypes and omits some of them. That table furnishes V, J and clone size, whereas the DNA furnished D and trimming. This sample has about 72,000 clones; approximately 80% occur once, and the top ten carry about 3.5%. From germline, CDR1 is SGHTA and CDR2 FQGNSA. V lost 1 base and J 1 base, leaving 9 bases between the germline ends. The CDR3 covers 15 residues.

The sequenced material came from PBMCs. V usage is TRBV7-2 and J usage is TRBJ2-3, with D possibly being TRBD2 (5 bases). The clonotype was recovered from a man aged 35 to 55 in good health and CMV-seronegative. CDR3 DNA: TGTGCCAGCAGCTTAGGCGGGTTGGGCACAGATACGCAGTATTTT. Translating gives CASSLGGLGTDTQYF.